The 18 T cell receptor beta chains below all came from one sample that was sequenced in a study of CD8+ T cells in alopecia areata. Markers used for sorting pooled cutaneous lymph node cells were CD4, CD8alpha, NKG2D, NKG2ACE and others. Once RNA had been extracted, it was reverse transcribed into cDNA to act as the sequencing template. The repertoire was sequenced with immunoSEQ multiplex PCR; TCRdb's copy has only in-frame clones and lacks some. The sample was found to contain approximately 280,000 clones, and every one recurs. Sequenced: CD4+ T cells sorted from a lymph node. The receptors were gathered from a C3H/HeJ mouse with alopecia areata. The strain's MHC: H2-k.

This clone was detected only a few times. Here the gene names and germline are mouse. The sequence runs out 4 residues before the end of the CDR3; the remainder is reconstructed from the germline J gene. The V call is TRBV1, the J call TRBJ2-7; 7 bases are a match to TRBD1. The CDR3 loop spans 13 amino acids. The germline gives CDR1 NSQYPW, CDR2 LRSPGD (reference sequence). The sequenced CDR3 bases are TGCACCTGCAGTGGCGGGACAGAATAT. It yields the protein CTCSGGTEY. The full-length CDR3 reads as CTCSGGTEYEQYF.

With regard to this clone: The gene names here belong to mouse. The read halts 4 residues ahead of the CDR3 end, with the missing end drawn from the germline J gene. The rearrangement joins TRBV13-3 to TRBJ2-5; D gene unclear. Germline V gene lookup returns CDR1 NNHDY and CDR2 SYVADS. The length of the CDR3 is 12 residues. The sequenced part of the CDR3 DNA is TGTGCCAGCAGTGATCCCAAAGAC. Its protein is CASSDPKD. The complete CDR3 reads CASSDPKDTQYF.

The sample holds a few counts of this clone. Gene names are the mouse ones. The CDR3 end falls 4 residues outside the read, so it is completed with the germline J gene. The chain links TRBV13-2 to TRBJ2-2, with 7 bases identical to TRBD1. V trimming: 3 bases; J trimming: 0 bases; junction bases outside the gene matches: 8. The CDR3 is 17 residues long. Germline V gene lookup returns CDR1 NNHNN and CDR2 SYGAGS (reference sequence). The CDR3 sequence: CASGGVKGQTNTGQLYF. The DNA read from the CDR3 is TGTGCCAGCGGTGGAGTTAAGGGACAGACAAACACCGGG.

In this sample, this clone turned up a few times. Genes and germline come from the mouse. Sequencing ends 4 residues short of the CDR3 end; the germline J gene provides the rest. Other DNA sequences within the sample encode an identical CDR3. This chain connects TRBV13-2 to TRBJ1-2; D possibly corresponds to TRBD1 (5 bases). Between the trimmed V and J ends, which lost 0 bases and 4 bases, there was a span of 7 bases. Germline assignment: CDR1 NNHNN and CDR2 SYGAGS (reference sequence). The CDR3 has 13 amino acids. This CDR3 is CASGDAGGSDYTF. The DNA read from the CDR3 is TGTGCCAGCGGTGATGCGGGGGGCTCC.

Notes on this clone: The junction shows a germline mismatch at one end, possibly a read error. The genes and germline here are from mouse. Read data end 4 residues before the CDR3 end; the end is taken from the germline J gene. The V and J genes are TRBV13-1 and TRBJ1-1; D remains unclear. The CDR3 is 11 amino acids. Per germline, CDR1 NSHNY and CDR2 SYGAGN. The covered CDR3 bases are TGTGCCAGCAGTGAGAACAGA. It encodes CASSENR. The full CDR3 protein is CASSENREVFF.

Worth noting for this clone: The gene symbols are mouse symbols. The CDR3 extends 4 residues past the end of the read, so its final part is completed from the germline J gene. V gene TRBV13-2 combines with J gene TRBJ1-2, with D unresolved. V dropped 0 bases and J dropped 0 bases, with 6 bases sitting between them. Germline lookup yields CDR1 NNHNN and CDR2 SYGAGS (reference sequence). The CDR3 totals 14 residues. CDR3 protein: CASGDAQSNSDYTF. The sequenced CDR3 bases are TGTGCCAGCGGTGATGCGCAGTCAAACTCC.

In this sample, this clone turned up a few times. Mouse names are used for the genes. The read is 4 residues too short to cover the CDR3 end, so that end is filled in from the germline J gene. V usage is TRBV1 and J usage is TRBJ1-2; possible D gene TRBD1, 6 bases. In germline, CDR1 is NSQYPW, CDR2 LRSPGD (reference sequence). The CDR3 is 13 amino acids. CDR3 DNA (partial): TGCACCTGCAGTGCAGATCTCAGGGGC. Translating gives CTCSADLRG. The whole CDR3 protein is CTCSADLRGDYTF.

On this clone: These gene names are mouse names. From the germline J gene comes the end of the CDR3, since the read stops 4 residues before it. V and J are TRBV13-1 and TRBJ1-2, with D possibly being TRBD1 (6 bases). This CDR3 has 14 residues. Germline lookup yields CDR1 NSHNY and CDR2 SYGAGN. Trimming left V 5 bases short and J 2 bases short, with 13 bases between. This chain's CDR3 is CASSGRGFNSDYTF. Incomplete CDR3 DNA: TGTGCCAGCAGCGGCAGGGGATTCAACTCC.

For this clone: The gene names here belong to mouse. Sequencing ends 4 residues short of the CDR3 end; the germline J gene provides the rest. The chain combines TRBV1 with TRBJ2-2; 7 nucleotides agree with TRBD1. This CDR3 region has 16 residues. The germline V gene encodes CDR1 NSQYPW and CDR2 LRSPGD (reference sequence). With 1 base clipped from V and 4 bases from J, the junction kept 6 bases outside the gene matches. The CDR3 spells CTCSAVTGSGTGQLYF. CDR3 DNA, as far as it was read: TGCACCTGCAGTGCAGTGACAGGGTCTGGCACCGGG.

In the case of this clone: Mouse names are used for the genes. The sequenced fragment ends 4 residues before the CDR3 boundary, so the rest is inferred from the germline J gene. The rearrangement links TRBV13-3 to TRBJ2-2; no clear D. CDR1 is NNHDY, CDR2 SYVADS, per germline. This CDR3 is 16 amino acids long. The V end lost 0 bases, the J end lost 4 bases, and 13 bases lay between the germline ends. The CDR3 spells CASSDARQAGTGQLYF. The part of the CDR3 DNA that was read is TGTGCCAGCAGTGATGCTCGACAAGCAGGCACCGGG.

This clone was seen a handful of times. The genes are named according to mouse. The read ends 4 residues early relative to the CDR3; the germline J gene fills the gap. The chain combines TRBV19 with TRBJ2-2, with TRBD1 matching 7 bases. V was pared by 5 bases and J by 2 bases, with 6 bases of the junction left unmatched. CDR3 length equals 15 residues. CDR1 FNHDT and CDR2 SITEND come from the germline V gene (reference sequence). CDR3 DNA (partial): TGTGCCAGCAGCCCACAGGGGTCTAACACCGGG. The encoded protein is CASSPQGSNTG. The whole CDR3 sequence is CASSPQGSNTGQLYF.

This clone came up a few times. Genes and germline come from the mouse. The read is 4 residues too short to cover the CDR3 end, so that end is filled in from the germline J gene. This chain uses TRBV19 with TRBJ2-1; D call uncertain. This CDR3 contains 12 residues. The V and J ends lost 2 bases and 5 bases respectively, with 5 bases between them. Looked up from germline, CDR1 is FNHDT and CDR2 is SITEND (reference sequence). The covered CDR3 bases are TGTGCCAGCAGTATCTTCGATGCT. As protein: CASSIFDA. The whole CDR3 sequence is CASSIFDAEQFF.

In the case of this clone: Gene names and germline match the mouse. The CDR3 is cut off 4 residues early in the read; its end comes from the germline J gene. The genes are TRBV5 and TRBJ2-1; TRBD2 matches at 8 bases. The CDR3 consists of 15 residues. Germline CDR1 and CDR2: LGHNA and YNLKQL (reference sequence). CDR3 DNA (partial): TGTGCCAGCAGCCAAGAATCTGGGGGGTGGGCT. It translates to CASSQESGGWA. The entire CDR3 sequence reads CASSQESGGWAEQFF.

This clone has just a few counts. Gene names denote mouse genes. The read halts 4 residues ahead of the CDR3 end, with the missing end drawn from the germline J gene. This chain links TRBV13-3 with TRBJ2-1, with D possibly being TRBD1 (6 bases). The V end lost 3 bases, the J end lost 5 bases, and 6 bases lay between the germline ends. The germline CDR1 and CDR2 sequences are NNHDY and SYVADS. CDR3 size: 12 residues. Partial CDR3 DNA: TGTGCCAGCAGTGGGGACAATGCT. Amino acids: CASSGDNA. From start to end, the CDR3 is CASSGDNAEQFF.

This clone turned up a few times. Germline and genes here are mouse. The sequence runs out 4 residues before the end of the CDR3; the remainder is reconstructed from the germline J gene. J is TRBJ2-1 and V is TRBV19, with D uncertain. Trimming removed 0 bases from V and 4 bases from J, with 5 bases in between. Germline V gene sequence: CDR1 FNHDT, CDR2 SITEND (reference sequence). This CDR3 is 13 amino acids long. Here the CDR3 reads CASSIGEYAEQFF. The covered CDR3 bases are TGTGCCAGCAGTATAGGGGAATATGCT.

With respect to this clone: The germline and genes are mouse ones. The read terminates 4 residues ahead of where the CDR3 ends, so the germline J gene completes it. The chain combines TRBV19 with TRBJ2-1; 10 bases line up with TRBD2. Trimming took 5 bases from V and 0 from J; bases not matched to a gene: 5. CDR1 and CDR2 (germline): FNHDT, SITEND (reference sequence). The CDR3 is made up of 16 amino acids. The CDR3 protein is CASSPDWGYNYAEQFF. Incomplete CDR3 DNA: TGTGCCAGCAGCCCGGACTGGGGGTATAACTATGCT.

Only a few counts were recorded for this clone. The genes are named according to mouse. The read terminates 4 residues ahead of where the CDR3 ends, so the germline J gene completes it. The chain links TRBV29 to TRBJ1-1; D unresolved. The V end was cut by 5 bases, the J end by 0 bases, with 7 bases between. Germline V gene sequence: CDR1 MSHET, CDR2 SYDVDS. This CDR3 comprises 13 residues. The CDR3 is CASSPDANTEVFF. The part of the CDR3 DNA that was read is TGTGCTAGCAGTCCAGATGCAAACACA. The whole variable domain, filled in from reference TRBV29 and TRBJ1-1, reads DMKVTQMPRYLIKRMGENVLLECGQDMSHETMYWYRQDPGLGLQLIYISYDVDSNSEGDIPKGYRVSRKKREHFSLILDSAKTNQTSVYFCASSPDANTEVFFGKGTRLTVV.

A note on this clone: The gene names given are mouse names. The CDR3 extends 4 residues past the end of the read, so its final part is completed from the germline J gene. The V gene is TRBV16, the J gene TRBJ2-1; 7 positions match TRBD2. The CDR3 is made up of 16 amino acids. Germline CDR1 SGHSA, CDR2 FRNQAP. The V and J ends lost 1 base and 0 bases, in that order; junction bases with no gene match: 3. CDR3 bases read: TGTGCAAGCAGCTTAGCGGGGGGGGATAACTATGCT. Translating gives CASSLAGGDNYA. The full CDR3 protein reads CASSLAGGDNYAEQFF.